The present T cell receptor beta chain was sequenced within a study of blood T cell repertoires in COVID-19. Study background: Samples representing acute and convalescent COVID-19 were sourced from the United States, Italy and Spain.

The V and J ends lost 5 bases and 12 bases respectively, with 17 bases between them. The V gene's germline CDR1 is MNHEY and CDR2 SVGAGI. The CDR3 spans 13 residues. TCRdb's table, derived via immunoSEQ multiplex PCR, lists solely in-frame clones and lacks some. The sample has 140,000 to 150,000 clones, more than 65% seen once; the top ten hold 9.5% to 13%. V and J are TRBV6-5 and TRBJ2-1, with D tentatively TRBD2 (5 bases). The sequencing sample was made of peripheral blood. The origin of this receptor is a man aged 55 to 69 with active or convalescent COVID-19. CDR3 sequence reads: CASSPDLSRGQFF. DNA of the CDR3: TGTGCCAGCAGTCCGGACTTGAGTCGGGGGCAGTTCTTC.